This paragraph reports one T cell receptor beta chain. With 2 bases clipped from V and 4 bases from J, the junction kept 4 bases outside the gene matches. The germline V gene encodes CDR1 LNHNV and CDR2 YYDKDF (reference sequence). The length of the CDR3 is 15 residues. The data derive from a study of blood T cell repertoires in COVID-19. Study details: From the United States, Italy and Spain came samples of acute and convalescent COVID-19. The analysed material was cDNA or gDNA that came from T cells, B-cell-depleted T cells, or PBMCs.

Original methodology: Reference gene primers were amplified, and this amplification served to estimate nucleated cell counts. Sequenced by immunoSEQ multiplex PCR; TCRdb stores in-frame clones only, minus some. Clone size and V and J calls were adopted from that table, with D and trimming inferred from the DNA. Among about 140,000 clones, about four fifths were seen once, and the ten largest hold 8%. The sequence was collected from a human donor in a cohort sampled during active COVID-19. The V call is TRBV15, the J call TRBJ1-2; TRBD1 matches at 10 bases. The sequenced sample consisted of peripheral blood. In DNA, the CDR3 is TGTGCCACCAGCAGACCGGGACAGGGGACCTATGGCTACACCTTC. Translating gives CATSRPGQGTYGYTF.